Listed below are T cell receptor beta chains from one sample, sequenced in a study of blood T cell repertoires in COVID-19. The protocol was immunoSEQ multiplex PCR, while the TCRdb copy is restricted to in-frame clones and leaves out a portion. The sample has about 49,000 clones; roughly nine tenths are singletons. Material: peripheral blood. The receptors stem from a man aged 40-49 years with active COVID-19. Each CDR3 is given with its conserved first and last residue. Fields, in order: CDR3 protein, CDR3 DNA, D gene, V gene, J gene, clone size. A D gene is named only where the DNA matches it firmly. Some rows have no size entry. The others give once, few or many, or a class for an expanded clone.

CDR3aa: CASRRHRVDTEAFF; CDR3nt: TGTGCCAGCAGAAGACACAGGGTGGACACTGAAGCTTTCTTT; d_gene: -; v_gene: TRBV6-5; j_gene: TRBJ1-1; abundance: once
CDR3aa: CASSLTGLGYNEQFF; CDR3nt: TGTGCCAGCAGCTTGACAGGGCTAGGGTACAATGAGCAGTTCTTC; d_gene: -; v_gene: TRBV5-4; j_gene: TRBJ2-1; abundance: -
CDR3aa: CASSQTSGGLYEQYF; CDR3nt: TGTGCCAGCAGCCAAACTAGCGGAGGACTCTACGAGCAGTACTTC; d_gene: TRBD2; v_gene: TRBV3-1/TRBV3-2; j_gene: TRBJ2-7; abundance: -
CDR3aa: CASSPQGDRGRQFF; CDR3nt: TGTGCCAGCAGTCCGCAAGGTGACAGGGGCCGGCAGTTCTTC; d_gene: TRBD1; v_gene: TRBV2; j_gene: TRBJ2-1; abundance: -
CDR3aa: CASRVDRGSPQHF; CDR3nt: TGTGCCAGCAGGGTCGACAGGGGGTCGCCCCAGCATTTT; d_gene: TRBD1; v_gene: TRBV27; j_gene: TRBJ1-5; abundance: few
CDR3aa: CASSPPDSSYNSPLHF; CDR3nt: TGTGCCAGCAGCCCTCCGGACAGCTCCTATAATTCACCCCTCCACTTT; d_gene: -; v_gene: TRBV5-6; j_gene: TRBJ1-6; abundance: -
CDR3aa: CASSLGLWGGAGETQYF; CDR3nt: TGTGCCAGCAGCTTGGGGCTCTGGGGAGGGGCAGGAGAGACCCAGTACTTC; d_gene: TRBD2; v_gene: TRBV5-4; j_gene: TRBJ2-5; abundance: once
CDR3aa: CASSPRQREGGEQFF; CDR3nt: TGTGCCAGCTCACCACGACAGCGGGAGGGTGGTGAGCAGTTCTTC; d_gene: TRBD2; v_gene: TRBV18; j_gene: TRBJ2-1; abundance: -
CDR3aa: CASSLVQDSYNEQFF; CDR3nt: TGTGCCAGCAGCTTAGTCCAGGATTCCTACAATGAGCAGTTCTTC; d_gene: -; v_gene: TRBV7-9; j_gene: TRBJ2-1; abundance: -
CDR3aa: CAWSEASEAYEQYF; CDR3nt: TGTGCCTGGAGTGAGGCCTCAGAGGCCTACGAGCAGTACTTC; d_gene: -; v_gene: TRBV30; j_gene: TRBJ2-7; abundance: -
CDR3aa: CASTTPGSEAFF; CDR3nt: TGTGCCAGCACCACTCCGGGGAGTGAAGCTTTCTTT; d_gene: -; v_gene: TRBV25-1; j_gene: TRBJ1-1; abundance: -
CDR3aa: CASSVVQVSEAFF; CDR3nt: TGTGCCAGCAGCGTAGTGCAGGTCTCAGAAGCTTTCTTT; d_gene: -; v_gene: TRBV9; j_gene: TRBJ1-1; abundance: -
CDR3aa: CASRDSKAFF; CDR3nt: TGTGCCAGCAGGGACAGTAAGGCTTTCTTT; d_gene: -; v_gene: TRBV2; j_gene: TRBJ1-1; abundance: once
CDR3aa: CASSFVQGALYTEAFF; CDR3nt: TGCGCCAGCAGCTTTGTGCAGGGGGCATTGTACACTGAAGCTTTCTTT; d_gene: TRBD1; v_gene: TRBV5-1; j_gene: TRBJ1-1; abundance: -
CDR3aa: CARSGLGGHEQFF; CDR3nt: TGTGCCAGAAGCGGTTTGGGGGGGCATGAGCAGTTCTTC; d_gene: -; v_gene: TRBV5-3; j_gene: TRBJ2-1; abundance: -
CDR3aa: CAINRGPGRRQETQYF; CDR3nt: TGTGCCATTAACAGGGGGCCCGGCCGGCGGCAAGAGACCCAGTACTTC; d_gene: TRBD1; v_gene: TRBV24-1; j_gene: TRBJ2-5; abundance: -
CDR3aa: CASRGDRGGNQPQHF; CDR3nt: TGTGCCAGTAGGGGCGACAGGGGAGGCAATCAGCCCCAGCATTTT; d_gene: TRBD1; v_gene: TRBV19; j_gene: TRBJ1-5; abundance: -
CDR3aa: CASSQGGHNQPQHF; CDR3nt: TGCGCCAGCAGCCAAGGGGGCCACAATCAGCCCCAGCATTTT; d_gene: -; v_gene: TRBV4-1; j_gene: TRBJ1-5; abundance: once
CDR3aa: CASSFEGRGFDEAFF; CDR3nt: TGCGCCAGCAGCTTTGAAGGGAGGGGCTTCGATGAAGCTTTCTTT; d_gene: -; v_gene: TRBV5-1; j_gene: TRBJ1-1; abundance: -
CDR3aa: CASSSNLGGADTQYF; CDR3nt: TGTGCCAGCAGCTCGAACCTTGGCGGCGCAGATACGCAGTATTTT; d_gene: -; v_gene: TRBV11-1; j_gene: TRBJ2-3; abundance: -
CDR3aa: CASSLVAGHANTGELFF; CDR3nt: TGTGCCAGCAGCTTGGTGGCAGGCCACGCGAACACCGGGGAGCTGTTTTTT; d_gene: -; v_gene: TRBV5-4; j_gene: TRBJ2-2; abundance: -
CDR3aa: CATSDNSQGGFSYNEQFF; CDR3nt: TGTGCCACCAGTGATAATTCCCAGGGGGGTTTTTCCTACAATGAGCAGTTCTTC; d_gene: -; v_gene: TRBV24-1; j_gene: TRBJ2-1; abundance: -
CDR3aa: CASRTRGLDQPQHF; CDR3nt: TGTGCCAGCAGGACGAGGGGACTGGATCAGCCCCAGCATTTT; d_gene: -; v_gene: TRBV6-6; j_gene: TRBJ1-5; abundance: once
CDR3aa: CASSPGTGGVGETQYF; CDR3nt: TGTGCCAGCAGCCCCGGGACAGGGGGCGTCGGAGAGACCCAGTACTTC; d_gene: TRBD1; v_gene: TRBV5-4; j_gene: TRBJ2-5; abundance: -
CDR3aa: CASSFSPEQGAANTIYF; CDR3nt: TGTGCCAGCAGTTTCAGCCCCGAACAGGGGGCGGCAAACACCATATATTTT; d_gene: TRBD1; v_gene: TRBV28; j_gene: TRBJ1-3; abundance: -
CDR3aa: CATSDLSRGHEETQYF; CDR3nt: TGTGCCACCAGTGATTTGAGCAGGGGGCACGAAGAGACCCAGTACTTC; d_gene: TRBD1; v_gene: TRBV24-1; j_gene: TRBJ2-5; abundance: -
CDR3aa: CASVGTLSGNTIYF; CDR3nt: TGTGCCAGCGTGGGGACACTCTCTGGAAACACCATATATTTT; d_gene: -; v_gene: TRBV2; j_gene: TRBJ1-3; abundance: -
CDR3aa: CASSTGGGDEAFF; CDR3nt: TGTGCCAGCAGCACGGGTGGGGGGGATGAAGCTTTCTTT; d_gene: -; v_gene: TRBV5-5; j_gene: TRBJ1-1; abundance: -
CDR3aa: CASSGLYGQGLQETQYF; CDR3nt: TGTGCCAGCAGCGGCCTGTATGGACAGGGACTCCAAGAGACCCAGTACTTC; d_gene: TRBD1; v_gene: TRBV9; j_gene: TRBJ2-5; abundance: -
CDR3aa: CASRAQLYNSPLHF; CDR3nt: TGTGCCAGCAGGGCACAGCTTTATAATTCACCCCTCCACTTT; d_gene: -; v_gene: TRBV6-5; j_gene: TRBJ1-6; abundance: -
CDR3aa: CATSRESGLPNYGYTF; CDR3nt: TGTGCCACCAGCAGAGAATCAGGACTTCCTAACTATGGCTACACCTTC; d_gene: -; v_gene: TRBV15; j_gene: TRBJ1-2; abundance: -
CDR3aa: CASISARRGGEKLFF; CDR3nt: TGTGCCAGTATATCGGCGCGGCGGGGCGGTGAAAAACTGTTTTTT; d_gene: -; v_gene: TRBV19; j_gene: TRBJ1-4; abundance: -
CDR3aa: CASSSVDSFQETQYF; CDR3nt: TGTGCCAGCAGCTCTGTAGACAGCTTCCAAGAGACCCAGTACTTC; d_gene: -; v_gene: TRBV11-2; j_gene: TRBJ2-5; abundance: -
CDR3aa: CASSADLPGQGGAGELFF; CDR3nt: TGTGCCAGCAGCGCGGACCTACCGGGACAGGGGGGAGCCGGGGAGCTGTTTTTT; d_gene: TRBD1; v_gene: TRBV5-6; j_gene: TRBJ2-2; abundance: -
CDR3aa: CASSLERDRGREQYF; CDR3nt: TGCGCCAGCAGCTTGGAACGGGACAGGGGTAGAGAGCAGTACTTC; d_gene: TRBD1; v_gene: TRBV5-1; j_gene: TRBJ2-7; abundance: -
CDR3aa: CASSNGQVNTEAFF; CDR3nt: TGCGCCAGCAGCAACGGACAGGTGAACACTGAAGCTTTCTTT; d_gene: TRBD1; v_gene: TRBV5-1; j_gene: TRBJ1-1; abundance: -
CDR3aa: CASSQEQGAKNIQYF; CDR3nt: TGTGCCAGCAGCCAAGAACAGGGAGCCAAAAACATTCAGTACTTC; d_gene: -; v_gene: TRBV3-1/TRBV3-2; j_gene: TRBJ2-4; abundance: -
CDR3aa: CASSSQLLRGPSYEQYF; CDR3nt: TGTGCCAGCAGTTCACAACTCCTCCGCGGTCCCTCCTACGAGCAGTACTTC; d_gene: -; v_gene: TRBV28; j_gene: TRBJ2-7; abundance: -
CDR3aa: CASSLGLAYNEQFF; CDR3nt: TGTGCCAGCAGTTTGGGTCTAGCCTACAATGAGCAGTTCTTC; d_gene: -; v_gene: TRBV6-5; j_gene: TRBJ2-1; abundance: -
CDR3aa: CASSPVYGGFSGNTIYF; CDR3nt: TGTGCCAGCAGCCCGGTATACGGGGGATTCTCTGGAAACACCATATATTTT; d_gene: -; v_gene: TRBV27; j_gene: TRBJ1-3; abundance: -
CDR3aa: CASSSSGSSYNEQFF; CDR3nt: TGTGCCAGCAGCTCTAGCGGTAGCTCCTACAATGAGCAGTTCTTC; d_gene: TRBD2; v_gene: TRBV6-5; j_gene: TRBJ2-1; abundance: -
CDR3aa: CASSFRDRVGEQYF; CDR3nt: TGTGCCAGCAGCTTCCGGGACAGGGTAGGCGAGCAGTACTTC; d_gene: TRBD1; v_gene: TRBV11-2; j_gene: TRBJ2-7; abundance: -
CDR3aa: CASSLSGESYNEQFF; CDR3nt: TGTGCCAGCAGCTTGTCGGGAGAGTCCTACAATGAGCAGTTCTTC; d_gene: -; v_gene: TRBV5-5; j_gene: TRBJ2-1; abundance: -
CDR3aa: CASSLGAGEGPNEKLFF; CDR3nt: TGCGCCAGCTCCCTTGGTGCGGGAGAGGGACCTAATGAAAAACTGTTTTTT; d_gene: -; v_gene: TRBV5-1; j_gene: TRBJ1-4; abundance: -
CDR3aa: CASSKVGGSTGSSGNTIYF; CDR3nt: TGTGCCAGCAGCAAAGTGGGTGGGTCAACAGGGAGCTCTGGAAACACCATATATTTT; d_gene: -; v_gene: TRBV21-1; j_gene: TRBJ1-3; abundance: -
CDR3aa: CASSQGGLVGTDTQYF; CDR3nt: TGTGCCAGCAGCCAGGGAGGGCTAGTCGGGACAGATACGCAGTATTTT; d_gene: TRBD2; v_gene: TRBV11-2; j_gene: TRBJ2-3; abundance: few
CDR3aa: CASSHPGGGTEAFF; CDR3nt: TGTGCCAGCAGCCACCCCGGTGGCGGCACTGAAGCTTTCTTT; d_gene: -; v_gene: TRBV7-9; j_gene: TRBJ1-1; abundance: -
CDR3aa: CATSRGQGGAFF; CDR3nt: TGTGCCACCAGCAGGGGACAGGGGGGAGCTTTCTTT; d_gene: TRBD1; v_gene: TRBV15; j_gene: TRBJ1-1; abundance: -
CDR3aa: CASKTQGNEKLFF; CDR3nt: TGTGCCAGCAAAACCCAGGGTAATGAAAAACTGTTTTTT; d_gene: -; v_gene: TRBV2; j_gene: TRBJ1-4; abundance: -
CDR3aa: CASSLATGGQPQHF; CDR3nt: TGTGCCAGCAGCTTAGCGACAGGGGGCCAGCCCCAGCATTTT; d_gene: TRBD1; v_gene: TRBV7-9; j_gene: TRBJ1-5; abundance: few